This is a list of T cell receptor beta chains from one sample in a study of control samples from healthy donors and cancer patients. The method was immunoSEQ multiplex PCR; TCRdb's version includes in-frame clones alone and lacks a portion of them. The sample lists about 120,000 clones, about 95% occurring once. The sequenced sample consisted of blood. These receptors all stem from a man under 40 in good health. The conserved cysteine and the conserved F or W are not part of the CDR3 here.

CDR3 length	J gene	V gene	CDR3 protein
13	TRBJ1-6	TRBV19	ASNCADGLGSPLH
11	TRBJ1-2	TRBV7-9	ASSSAVHYGYT
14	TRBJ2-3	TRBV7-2	ASSLVGGGTGGTQY
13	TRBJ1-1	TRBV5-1	ASSLVGGLNTEAF
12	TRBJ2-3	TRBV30	AWRSGGGSDTQY
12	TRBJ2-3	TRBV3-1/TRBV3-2	ASSQEGGIATQY
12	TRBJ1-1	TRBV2	ASGPDRGSTEAF
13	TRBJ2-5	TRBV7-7	ASSLLTAGQETQY
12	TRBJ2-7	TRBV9	ASSPGGGTYEQY
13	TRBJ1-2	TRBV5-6	ASSLVDRRRGGYT
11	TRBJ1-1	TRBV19	ASSMAPNTEAF
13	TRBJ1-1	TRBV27	ASSYSPDRNTEAF
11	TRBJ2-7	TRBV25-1	ASRGQGKYEQY
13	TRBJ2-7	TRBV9	ASSVSSTVSYEQY
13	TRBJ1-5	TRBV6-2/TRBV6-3	ASSYSTNRNQPQH
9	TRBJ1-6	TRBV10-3	AIWTDSPLH
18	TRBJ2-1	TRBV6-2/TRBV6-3	ASSYSKVAGGIYSYNEQF
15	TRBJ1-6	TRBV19	ASSIAGTQTVNSPLH
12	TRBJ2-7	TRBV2	ASSARTGRYEQY
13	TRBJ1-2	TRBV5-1	ASSPRTGEGRGYT
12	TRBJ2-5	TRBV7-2	ASSWTGLQETQY
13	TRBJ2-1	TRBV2	ASSEAKGSYNEQF
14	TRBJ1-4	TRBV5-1	ASSYTMVHNNEKLF
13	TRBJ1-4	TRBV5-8	ASSLRTRGGEKLF
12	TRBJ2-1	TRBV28	ASSLPYRGNEQF
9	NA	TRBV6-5	ASRSGWTQY
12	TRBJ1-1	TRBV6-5	ASLIQARGTEAF
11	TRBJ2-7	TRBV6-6	ASSWMKGNEQY
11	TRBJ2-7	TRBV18	ASSREQAYEQY
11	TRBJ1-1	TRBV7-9	ASSPKGGTEAF
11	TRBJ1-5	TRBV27	ASSSRGNQPQH
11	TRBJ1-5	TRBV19	ASSIQGHQPQH
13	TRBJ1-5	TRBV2	ASSQQGFSNQPQH
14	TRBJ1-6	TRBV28	ASSQVAGAPNSPLH
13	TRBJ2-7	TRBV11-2	ASSRTGDRHYEQY
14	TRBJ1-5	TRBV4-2	ASSQELGLMNQPQH
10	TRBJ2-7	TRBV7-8	ASSLYSSEQY
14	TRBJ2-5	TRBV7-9	ASSLAGDSLQETQY
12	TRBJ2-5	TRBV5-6	ASSLNAVQETQY
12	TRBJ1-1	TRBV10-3	AMMAGQGNTEAF
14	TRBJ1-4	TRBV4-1	ASSQVSPAFNEKLF
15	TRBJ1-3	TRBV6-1	ASSERLGPSSGNTIY
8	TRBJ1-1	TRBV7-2	ASSLGSAF
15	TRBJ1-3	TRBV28	ASSSIGQGDSGNTIY
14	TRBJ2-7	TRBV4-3	ASSQDLSSGGAEQY